This T cell receptor (beta chain) was identified in a study of early T cells in non-severe SARS-CoV-2 infection (dated by TCRdb to about 2021). The study in broad terms: Bulk RNA from unsorted whole blood was used for TCR sequencing, so alpha and beta chains could not be paired. Summary of the overall study and its limitations: VDJdb matching was skewed toward anti-spike CD8 responses and likely underestimated virus-specific expansions by missing private and CD4 specificities.

Per the germline V gene, KGHSH is the CDR1 and LQKENI is the CDR2. Including cysteine and phenylalanine, the CDR3 has 13 amino acids. Just the 39-base CDR3 DNA is kept, in frame starting at base 1. V is pared back by 3 bases and J by 3 bases, with 8 bases lying between the germline termini. This was a case-control study nested in a cohort of healthcare workers in London, UK, who had nasopharyngeal swab PCR tests and blood samples taken every week. Healthcare workers were recruited between 23 and 31 March 2020, during the week of the UK lockdown, and were followed weekly for up to about 15 weeks. There are a few counts of this clonotype. What this receptor recognizes is not known. Base qualities are not recorded, but no much larger clone differs from it by a single base. The library was prepared using 5' RACE. The sequencing machine was a NextSeq 500. To correct for sequencing error and PCR bias, the TCR library protocol tagged individual cDNA molecules with unique molecular identifiers. Both TCR alpha and beta chains were sequenced, and tight co-correlation was observed between alpha and beta sequence abundances in each sample. The paper's data handling went like this. Decombinator V4 was used to perform V gene, J gene and CDR3 annotation of TCR sequences. Expanded TCRs were defined as changing significantly between any two time points under a Poisson model with p below 0.0001. TCR abundances were normalised to the total number of TCRs sequenced per sample and were expressed as counts per million. TRAV1-2 paired with TRAJ12, TRAJ20 or TRAJ33 defined MAIT TCRs, while TRAV10 paired with TRAJ18 defined iNKT TCRs. A search of VDJdb, accessed on 1 November 2021, was run for TCRs annotated to CMV, EBV and SARS-CoV-2, with TCRs annotated for multiple antigens excluded. The raw public reads went through TCRdb reprocessing: fastp at Q25, MiXCR clone calling, in-frame beta chains kept. Rows are unified per CDR3 protein, each entry keeping the most common DNA and genes. TCRdb's processing, not the authors', yielded these V and J calls. This sample holds 80,000 or so distinct CDR3 sequences; about 11% were observed only once. Together, the top ten hold around 13% of the sample.

The TCR sequence derives from an adult who was a healthcare worker with PCR-confirmed SARS-CoV-2 infection or an uninfected control (not recorded which). The specimen was whole blood, collected at baseline. Recombination linked TRBV18 to TRBJ1-1, with an unclear D gene assignment. The CDR3 region: CASSPGKDTEAFF. The nucleotide sequence is TGTGCCAGCTCACCTGGAAAGGACACTGAAGCTTTCTTT.